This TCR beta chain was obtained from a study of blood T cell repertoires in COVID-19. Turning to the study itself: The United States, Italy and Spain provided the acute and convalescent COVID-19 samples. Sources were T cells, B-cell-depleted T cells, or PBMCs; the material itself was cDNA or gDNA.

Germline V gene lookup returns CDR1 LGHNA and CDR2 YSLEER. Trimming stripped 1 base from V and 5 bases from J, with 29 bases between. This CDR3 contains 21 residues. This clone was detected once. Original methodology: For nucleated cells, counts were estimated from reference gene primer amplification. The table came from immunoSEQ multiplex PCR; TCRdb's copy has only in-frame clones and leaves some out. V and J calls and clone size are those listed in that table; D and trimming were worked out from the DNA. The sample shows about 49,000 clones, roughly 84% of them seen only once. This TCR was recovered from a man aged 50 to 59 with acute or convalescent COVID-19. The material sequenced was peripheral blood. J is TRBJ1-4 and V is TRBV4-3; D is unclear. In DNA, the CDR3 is TGCGCCAGCAGCCAAGTGCCCATGCCCTGGACTTCCTACGGGAGAAATGAAAAACTGTTTTTT. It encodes CASSQVPMPWTSYGRNEKLFF.